Listed below are T cell receptor beta chains from one sample, sequenced in a study of vaccination effects on CD4 cells after COVID-19. TCRdb keeps only in-frame clones here, not all; method: immunoSEQ multiplex PCR. This table holds 14,000 or so clones, around 76% found once. These receptors have no identified antigens. Material: CD4+ T cells from PBMCs cultured with HCoV-229E spike peptides, obtained before COVID-19 vaccination. These receptors were obtained from a human donor who received a COVID-19 vaccine. The CDR3 runs from the conserved cysteine through the conserved F or W. D genes are given only for firm matches. The size of a clone is reported for some rows only, either as once, few or many, or as a class for expanded clones.

V gene	J gene	clone size	D gene	CDR3 length	CDR3 protein	CDR3 DNA
TRBV5-8	TRBJ1-2	NA	NA	12	CASSFVGSLATF	TGTGCCAGCAGCTTCGTGGGGAGCTTAGCCACCTTC
TRBV13	TRBJ1-1	NA	NA	17	CASSYRGLVGMNTEAFF	TGTGCCAGCAGCTACCGGGGCCTGGTGGGAATGAACACTGAAGCTTTCTTT
TRBV27	TRBJ1-1	few	NA	13	CASSLGANTEAFF	TGTGCCAGCAGTTTGGGGGCGAACACTGAAGCTTTCTTT
TRBV18	TRBJ1-6	NA	NA	15	CASSPDYLANSPLHF	TGTGCCAGCTCACCAGACTACCTAGCCAATTCACCCCTCCACTTT
TRBV2	TRBJ1-4	NA	TRBD1	13	CASNQDRGEKLFF	TGTGCCAGCAACCAGGACAGGGGGGAAAAACTGTTTTTT
TRBV30	TRBJ1-5	NA	NA	13	CAWSDASNQPQHF	TGTGCCTGGTCCGACGCGAGCAATCAGCCCCAGCATTTT
TRBV30	TRBJ1-6	NA	NA	14	CAWSVRQYNSPLHF	TGTGCCTGGAGTGTTCGACAGTATAATTCACCCCTCCACTTT
TRBV6-5	TRBJ2-2	NA	TRBD1	14	CASSYSQGAAELFF	TGTGCCAGCAGTTACTCCCAGGGGGCGGCTGAACTGTTTTTT
TRBV5-1	TRBJ2-3	NA	TRBD2	16	CASSLGRSGRTDTQYF	TGCGCCAGCAGCTTGGGACGGAGCGGGAGGACAGATACGCAGTATTTT
TRBV12-3/TRBV12-4	TRBJ1-2	NA	NA	12	CASSNSGRGYTF	TGTGCCAGCAGCAACAGTGGTCGAGGCTACACCTTC
TRBV6-5	TRBJ1-4	NA	TRBD1	13	CASSTGGNEKLFF	TGTGCCAGCTCGACAGGGGGGAATGAAAAACTGTTTTTT
TRBV5-1	TRBJ1-2	NA	NA	13	CASSLIWNYGYTF	TGCGCCAGCAGCTTGATCTGGAACTATGGCTACACCTTC
TRBV9	TRBJ1-1	NA	TRBD1	13	CASSRGHGTEAFF	TGTGCCAGCAGTAGGGGGCATGGCACTGAAGCTTTCTTT
TRBV27	TRBJ2-5	NA	TRBD1	15	CASSLTGGGWETQYF	TGTGCCAGCAGTTTGACAGGGGGCGGTTGGGAGACCCAGTACTTC
TRBV4-2	TRBJ1-4	once	NA	14	CASSQGGSNEKLFF	TGTGCCAGCAGCCAAGGGGGGTCTAATGAAAAACTGTTTTTT
TRBV7-9	TRBJ2-3	NA	NA	14	CASSLASQADTQYF	TGTGCCAGCAGCTTAGCCAGTCAAGCAGATACGCAGTATTTT
TRBV28	TRBJ1-5	NA	NA	12	CASSLRGQPQHF	TGTGCCAGCAGTTTAAGGGGGCAGCCCCAGCATTTT
TRBV5-1	TRBJ2-2	NA	NA	16	CASSPRPGINTGELFF	TGCGCCAGCAGCCCTCGTCCAGGAATAAACACCGGGGAGCTGTTTTTT
TRBV5-1	TRBJ2-6	NA	NA	15	CASTKDGSGANVLTF	TGCGCCAGCACCAAGGACGGCTCTGGGGCCAACGTCCTGACTTTC
TRBV7-2	TRBJ2-7	large	TRBD2	15	CASSLFPAGDYEQYF	TGTGCCAGCAGCTTATTTCCAGCGGGAGACTACGAGCAGTACTTC
TRBV5-1	TRBJ2-7	NA	NA	15	CASSFLQGLSYEQYF	TGCGCCAGCAGCTTCCTACAGGGCCTGTCCTACGAGCAGTACTTC
TRBV2	TRBJ2-6	NA	NA	12	CASSEVEWTRLF	TGTGCCAGCAGTGAGGTTGAGTGGACCCGCCTTTTC
TRBV7-9	TRBJ1-1	NA	NA	11	CASSVAGTAFF	TGTGCCAGCAGCGTAGCCGGGACAGCTTTCTTT
TRBV6-1	TRBJ1-2	NA	NA	15	CASSFQIRDAYGYTF	TGTGCCAGCAGTTTCCAGATCCGGGACGCCTATGGCTACACCTTC
TRBV23-1	TRBJ1-2	NA	TRBD1	13	CASTGGQGYGYTF	TGCGCCAGCACAGGAGGACAGGGCTATGGCTACACCTTC